The clone carrying this T cell receptor (beta chain) was detected many times. Between the trimmed V and J ends, which lost 6 bases and 3 bases, there was a span of 9 bases. CDR3 length equals 11 residues. Germline V gives CDR1 DFQATT, CDR2 SNEGSKA (reference sequence). TCRdb re-analysed the RT-PCR reads in MiXCR, keeping a single row per CDR3 protein. Altogether about 680,000 distinct CDR3 sequences are present, approximately 15% being singletons, with the ten largest covering roughly 3.9%. The receptor was derived from a female donor in good health, serving as a healthy control. V gene TRBV20-1 combines with J gene TRBJ2-7; D is uncertain. Sequenced sample: memory CD4+ T cells from blood. The CDR3 reads CSAPGLYEQYF. The CDR3 coding sequence is TGCAGTGCACCTGGTCTCTACGAGCAGTACTTC.